This entry concerns a single T cell receptor (beta chain). Its target is not known. This sample was taken from a study of T cells in localized non-small cell lung cancer. Points from the study as a whole: Median 57 top-100 tumor clones were shared with paired adjacent lung.

This table comes from immunoSEQ multiplex PCR, and its TCRdb copy is limited to in-frame clones, with some not included. The table includes about 20,000 clones, 87% detected once. Material: PBMCs, obtained before any cancer treatment. This sequence originates from a man between 40 and 70 years old with stage II squamous cell lung carcinoma.

The CDR3 nucleotides read TGTGCCAGCAGCTCTTGGACCACTGAAGCTTTCTTT. Encoded protein: CASSSWTTEAFF. V is TRBV11-1 and J is TRBJ1-1, with D uncertain. The germline CDR1 and CDR2 sequences are SGHAT and FQDESV (reference sequence). The CDR3 consists of 12 residues. V lost 4 bases and J lost 4, with 7 bases in between.